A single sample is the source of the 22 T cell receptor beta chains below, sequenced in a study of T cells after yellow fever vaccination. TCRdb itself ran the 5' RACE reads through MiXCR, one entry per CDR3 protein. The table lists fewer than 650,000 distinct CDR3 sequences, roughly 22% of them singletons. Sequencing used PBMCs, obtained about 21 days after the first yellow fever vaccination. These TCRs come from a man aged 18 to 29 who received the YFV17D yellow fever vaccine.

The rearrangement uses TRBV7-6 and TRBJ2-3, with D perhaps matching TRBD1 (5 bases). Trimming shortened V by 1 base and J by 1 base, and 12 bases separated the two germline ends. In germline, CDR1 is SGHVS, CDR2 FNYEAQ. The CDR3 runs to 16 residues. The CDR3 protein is CASSLEYRSGTDTQYF. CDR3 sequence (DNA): TGTGCCAGCAGCTTAGAATACAGGTCCGGCACAGATACGCAGTATTTT.

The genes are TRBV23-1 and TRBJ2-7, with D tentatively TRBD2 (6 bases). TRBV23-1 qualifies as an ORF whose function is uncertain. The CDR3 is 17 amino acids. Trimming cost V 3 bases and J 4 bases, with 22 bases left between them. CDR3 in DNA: TGCGCCAGCAGTCATTGGGCGGGGTATCCGGAGAAATACGAGCAGTACGTC. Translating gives CASSHWAGYPEKYEQYV.

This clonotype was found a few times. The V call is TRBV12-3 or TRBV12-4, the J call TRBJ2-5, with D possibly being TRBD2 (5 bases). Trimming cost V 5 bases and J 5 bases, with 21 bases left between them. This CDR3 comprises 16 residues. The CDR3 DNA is TGTGCCAGCAGTCTAGAACTAAGGACTGTGTCTGAGACCCAGTACTTC. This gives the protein CASSLELRTVSETQYF.

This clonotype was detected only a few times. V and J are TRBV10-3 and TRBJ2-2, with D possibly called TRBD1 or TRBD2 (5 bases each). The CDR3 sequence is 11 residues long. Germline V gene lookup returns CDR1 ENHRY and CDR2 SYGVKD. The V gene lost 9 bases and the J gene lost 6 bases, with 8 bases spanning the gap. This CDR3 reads CAIQGAGELFF. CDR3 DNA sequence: TGTGCCATTCAGGGAGCCGGGGAGCTGTTTTTT.

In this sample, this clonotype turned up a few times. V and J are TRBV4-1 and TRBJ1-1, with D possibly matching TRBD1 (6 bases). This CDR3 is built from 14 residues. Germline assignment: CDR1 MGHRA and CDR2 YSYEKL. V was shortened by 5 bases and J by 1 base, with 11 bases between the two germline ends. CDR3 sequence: CASSARTENTEAFF. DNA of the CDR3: TGCGCCAGCAGCGCCCGGACAGAGAACACTGAAGCTTTCTTT.

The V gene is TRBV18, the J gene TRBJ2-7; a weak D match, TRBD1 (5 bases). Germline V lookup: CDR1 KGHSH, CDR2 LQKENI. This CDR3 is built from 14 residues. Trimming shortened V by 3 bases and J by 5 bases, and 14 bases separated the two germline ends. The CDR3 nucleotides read TGTGCCAGCTCACCCGGTGGGGCTCTGGACGAGCAGTACTTC. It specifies CASSPGGALDEQYF. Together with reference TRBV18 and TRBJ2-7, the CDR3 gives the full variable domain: NAGVMQNPRHLVRRRGQEARLRCSPMKGHSHVYWYRQLPEEGLKFMVYLQKENIIDESGMPKERFSAEFPKEGPSILRIQQVVRGDSAAYFCASSPGGALDEQYFGPGTRLTVT.

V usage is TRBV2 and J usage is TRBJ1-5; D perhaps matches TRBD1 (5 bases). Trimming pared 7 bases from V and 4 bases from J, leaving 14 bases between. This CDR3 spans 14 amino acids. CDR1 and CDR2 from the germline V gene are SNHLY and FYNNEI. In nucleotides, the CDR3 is TGTGCCAGCAACCCGATGTGGGGGAATCAGCCCCAGCATTTT. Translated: CASNPMWGNQPQHF.

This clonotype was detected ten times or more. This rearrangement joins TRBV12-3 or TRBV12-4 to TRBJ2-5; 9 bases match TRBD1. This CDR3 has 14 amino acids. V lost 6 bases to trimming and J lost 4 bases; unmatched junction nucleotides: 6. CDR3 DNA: TGTGCCAGCAGGTCTGACAGGGGGGTAGAGACCCAGTACTTC. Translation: CASRSDRGVETQYF.

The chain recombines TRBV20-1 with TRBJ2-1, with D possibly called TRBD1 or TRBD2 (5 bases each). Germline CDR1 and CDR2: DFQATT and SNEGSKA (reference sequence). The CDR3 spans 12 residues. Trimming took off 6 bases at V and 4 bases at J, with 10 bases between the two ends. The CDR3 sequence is CSAWGPYNEQFF. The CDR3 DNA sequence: TGCAGTGCCTGGGGACCATACAATGAGCAGTTCTTC.

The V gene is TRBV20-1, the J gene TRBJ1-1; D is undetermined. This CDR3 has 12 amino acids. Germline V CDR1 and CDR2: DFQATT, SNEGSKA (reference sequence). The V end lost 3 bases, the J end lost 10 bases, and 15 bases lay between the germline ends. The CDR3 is CSASIDQAAAFF. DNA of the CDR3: TGCAGTGCTAGTATCGACCAGGCGGCAGCTTTCTTT.

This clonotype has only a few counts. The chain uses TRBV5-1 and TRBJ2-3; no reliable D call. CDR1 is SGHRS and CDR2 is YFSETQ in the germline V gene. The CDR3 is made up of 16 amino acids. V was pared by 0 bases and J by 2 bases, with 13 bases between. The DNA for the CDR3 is TGCGCCAGCAGCTTGGCCGTTCGCAGTCCCACAGATACGCAGTATTTT. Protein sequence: CASSLAVRSPTDTQYF.

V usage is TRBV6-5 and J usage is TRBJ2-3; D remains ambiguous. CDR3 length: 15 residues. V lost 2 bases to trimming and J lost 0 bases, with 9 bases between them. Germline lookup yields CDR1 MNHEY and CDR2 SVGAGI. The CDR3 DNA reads TGTGCCAGCAGTTACGCAGACGAGAGCACAGATACGCAGTATTTT. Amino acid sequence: CASSYADESTDTQYF.

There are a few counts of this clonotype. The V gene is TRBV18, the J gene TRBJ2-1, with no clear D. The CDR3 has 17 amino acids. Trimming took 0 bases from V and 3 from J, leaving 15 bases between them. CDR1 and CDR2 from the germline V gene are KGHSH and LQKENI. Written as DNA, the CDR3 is TGTGCCAGCTCACCACCCTTAGGCCAGGTGATCTACAATGAGCAGTTCTTC. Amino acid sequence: CASSPPLGQVIYNEQFF.

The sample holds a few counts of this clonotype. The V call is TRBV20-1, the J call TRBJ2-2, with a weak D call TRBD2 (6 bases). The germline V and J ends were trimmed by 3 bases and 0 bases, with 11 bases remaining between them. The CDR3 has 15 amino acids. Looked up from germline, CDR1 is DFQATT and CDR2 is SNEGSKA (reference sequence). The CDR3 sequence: CSASPRGTNTGELFF. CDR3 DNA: TGCAGTGCTAGCCCCCGGGGGACGAACACCGGGGAGCTGTTTTTT.

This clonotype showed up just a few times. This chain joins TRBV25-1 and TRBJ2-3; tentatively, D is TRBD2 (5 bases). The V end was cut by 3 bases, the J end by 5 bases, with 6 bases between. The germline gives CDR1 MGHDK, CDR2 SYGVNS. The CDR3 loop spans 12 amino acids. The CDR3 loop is CASSDSGDTQYF. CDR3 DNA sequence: TGTGCCAGCAGTGACAGCGGAGATACGCAGTATTTT.

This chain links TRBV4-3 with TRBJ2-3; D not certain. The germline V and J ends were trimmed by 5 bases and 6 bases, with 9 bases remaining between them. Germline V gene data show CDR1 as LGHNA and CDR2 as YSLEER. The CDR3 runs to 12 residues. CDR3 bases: TGCGCCAGCAGCAAAGGGTGGGATACGCAGTATTTT. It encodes CASSKGWDTQYF.

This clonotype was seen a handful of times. The CDR3 loop is CASSPGPSGAYEQYV. The CDR3 nucleotides are TGTGCCAGCAGCCCCGGACCTTCCGGGGCCTACGAGCAGTACGTC. The chain uses TRBV6-1 and TRBJ2-7, with a possible D match to TRBD2 (5 bases). The germline CDR1 and CDR2 sequences are MNHNS and SASEGT. Trimming pared 6 bases from V and 2 bases from J, leaving 17 bases between. The CDR3 runs to 15 residues.

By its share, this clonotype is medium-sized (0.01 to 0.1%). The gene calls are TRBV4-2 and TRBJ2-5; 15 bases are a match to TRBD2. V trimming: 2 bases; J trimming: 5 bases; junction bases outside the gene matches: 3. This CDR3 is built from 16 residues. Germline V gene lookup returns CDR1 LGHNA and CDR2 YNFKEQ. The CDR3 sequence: CASSQTGTSGGETQYF. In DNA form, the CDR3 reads TGTGCCAGCAGCCAAACCGGGACTAGCGGGGGGGAGACCCAGTACTTC.

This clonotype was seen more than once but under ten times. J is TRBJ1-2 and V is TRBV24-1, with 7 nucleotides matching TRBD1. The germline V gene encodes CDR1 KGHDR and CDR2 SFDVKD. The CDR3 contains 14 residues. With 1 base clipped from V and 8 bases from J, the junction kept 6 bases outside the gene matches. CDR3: CATSDFNRGGGYTF. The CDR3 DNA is TGTGCCACCAGTGATTTCAACAGGGGCGGAGGCTACACCTTC.

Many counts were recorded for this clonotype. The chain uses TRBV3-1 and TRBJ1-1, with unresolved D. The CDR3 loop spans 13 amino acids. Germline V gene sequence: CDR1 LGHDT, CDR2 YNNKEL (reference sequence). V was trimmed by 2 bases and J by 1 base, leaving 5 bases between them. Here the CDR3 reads CASSQRQNTEAFF. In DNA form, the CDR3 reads TGTGCCAGCAGCCAACGCCAGAACACTGAAGCTTTCTTT.

CDR3 bases: TGTGCCACCCTCCTCGGAGAGGCCGGGGAGCTGTTTTTT. This translates into CATLLGEAGELFF. The gene calls are TRBV12-3 or TRBV12-4 and TRBJ2-2; D gene ambiguous. V lost 10 bases and J lost 6, with 15 bases in between. The CDR3 consists of 13 residues.

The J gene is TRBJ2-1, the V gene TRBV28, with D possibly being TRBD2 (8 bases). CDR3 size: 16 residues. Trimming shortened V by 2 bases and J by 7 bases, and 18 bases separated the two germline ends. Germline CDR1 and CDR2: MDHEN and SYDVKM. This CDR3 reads CASSLDKGASGNEQFF. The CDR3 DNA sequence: TGTGCCAGCAGTTTAGATAAGGGGGCTAGCGGGAATGAGCAGTTCTTC.